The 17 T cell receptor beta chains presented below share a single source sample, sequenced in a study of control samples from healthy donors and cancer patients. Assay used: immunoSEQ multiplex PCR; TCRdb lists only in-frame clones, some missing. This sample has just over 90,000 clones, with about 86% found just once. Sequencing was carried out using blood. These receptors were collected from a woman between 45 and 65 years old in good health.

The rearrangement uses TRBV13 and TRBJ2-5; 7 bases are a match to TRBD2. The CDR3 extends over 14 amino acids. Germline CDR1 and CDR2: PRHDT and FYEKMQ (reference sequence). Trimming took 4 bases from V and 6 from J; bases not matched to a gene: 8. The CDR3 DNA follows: TGTGCCAGCAGCTCGGCGGGGACTACCCAGACCCAGTACTTC. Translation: CASSSAGTTQTQYF.

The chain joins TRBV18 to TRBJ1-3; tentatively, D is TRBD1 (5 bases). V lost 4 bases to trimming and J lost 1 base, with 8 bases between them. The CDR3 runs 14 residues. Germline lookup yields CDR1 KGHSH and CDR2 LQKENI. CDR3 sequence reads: CASSLGTSGNTIYF. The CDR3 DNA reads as TGTGCCAGCTCACTTGGGACGTCTGGAAACACCATATATTTT.

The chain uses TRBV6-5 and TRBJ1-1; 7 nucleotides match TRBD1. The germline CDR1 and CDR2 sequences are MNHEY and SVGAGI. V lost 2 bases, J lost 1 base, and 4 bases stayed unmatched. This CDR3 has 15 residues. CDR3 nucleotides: TGTGCCAGCAGTTACCGGACAGGACCGAACACTGAAGCTTTCTTT. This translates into CASSYRTGPNTEAFF.

As DNA, the CDR3 is TGTGCCAGCAGCCAGACCCCACCGGAGAGCTCCTACAATGAGCAGTTCTTC. This gives the protein CASSQTPPESSYNEQFF. The chain combines TRBV14 with TRBJ2-1; no reliable D call. Trimming stripped 3 bases from V and 0 bases from J, with 15 bases between. The CDR3 runs 17 residues. The germline V gene encodes CDR1 SGHDN and CDR2 FVKESK.

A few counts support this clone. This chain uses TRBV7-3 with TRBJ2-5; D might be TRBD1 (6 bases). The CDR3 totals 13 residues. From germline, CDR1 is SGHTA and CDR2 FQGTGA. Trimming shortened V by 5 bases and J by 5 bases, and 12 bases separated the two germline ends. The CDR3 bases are TGTGCCAGCAGCCCCTACAGGGACGAGACCCAGTACTTC. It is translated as CASSPYRDETQYF. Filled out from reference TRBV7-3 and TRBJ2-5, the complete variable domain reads GAGVSQTPSNKVTEKGKYVELRCDPISGHTALYWYRQSLGQGPEFLIYFQGTGAADDSGLPNDRFFAVRPEGSVSTLKIQRTERGDSAVYLCASSPYRDETQYFGPGTRLLVL.

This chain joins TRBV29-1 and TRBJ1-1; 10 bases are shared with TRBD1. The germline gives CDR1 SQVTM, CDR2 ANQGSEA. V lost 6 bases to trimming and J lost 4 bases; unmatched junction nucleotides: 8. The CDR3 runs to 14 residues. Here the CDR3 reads CSVVFGQGVTEAFF. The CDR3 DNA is TGCAGCGTCGTATTCGGACAGGGGGTCACTGAAGCTTTCTTT. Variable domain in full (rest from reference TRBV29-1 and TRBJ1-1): SAVISQKPSRDICQRGTSLTIQCQVDSQVTMMFWYRQQPGQSLTLIATANQGSEATYESGFVIDKFPISRPNLTFSTLTVSNMSPEDSSIYLCSVVFGQGVTEAFFGQGTRLTVV.

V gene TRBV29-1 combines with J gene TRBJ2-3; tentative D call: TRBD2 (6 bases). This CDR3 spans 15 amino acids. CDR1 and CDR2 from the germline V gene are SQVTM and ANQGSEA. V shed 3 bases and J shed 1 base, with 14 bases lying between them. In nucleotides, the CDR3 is TGCAGCGTTGATATTGGGGGGTCGGGCACAGATACGCAGTATTTT. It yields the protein CSVDIGGSGTDTQYF.

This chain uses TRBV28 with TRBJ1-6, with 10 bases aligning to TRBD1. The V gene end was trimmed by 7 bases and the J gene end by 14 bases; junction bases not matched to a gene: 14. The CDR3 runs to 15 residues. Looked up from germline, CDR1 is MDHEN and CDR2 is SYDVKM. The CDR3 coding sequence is TGTGCCAGCATCCGGGTGGGACAGGGGCCATGGGCCCTCCACTTT. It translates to CASIRVGQGPWALHF.

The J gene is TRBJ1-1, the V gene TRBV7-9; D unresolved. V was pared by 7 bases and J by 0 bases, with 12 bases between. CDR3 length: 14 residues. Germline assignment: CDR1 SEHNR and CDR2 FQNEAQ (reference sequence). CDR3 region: CASIGATMNTEAFF. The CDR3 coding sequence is TGTGCCAGCATAGGAGCGACGATGAACACTGAAGCTTTCTTT.

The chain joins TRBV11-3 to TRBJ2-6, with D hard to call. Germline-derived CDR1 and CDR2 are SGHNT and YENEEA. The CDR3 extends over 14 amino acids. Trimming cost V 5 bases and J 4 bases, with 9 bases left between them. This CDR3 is CASSHQSGANVLTF. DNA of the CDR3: TGTGCCAGCAGCCACCAGTCCGGGGCCAACGTCCTGACTTTC.

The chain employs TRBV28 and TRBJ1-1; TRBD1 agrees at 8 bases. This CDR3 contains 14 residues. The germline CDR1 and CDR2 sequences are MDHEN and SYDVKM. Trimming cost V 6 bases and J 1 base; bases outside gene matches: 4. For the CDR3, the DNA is TGTGCCAGCAGACCAGGGGGCTCGAACACTGAAGCTTTCTTT. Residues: CASRPGGSNTEAFF.

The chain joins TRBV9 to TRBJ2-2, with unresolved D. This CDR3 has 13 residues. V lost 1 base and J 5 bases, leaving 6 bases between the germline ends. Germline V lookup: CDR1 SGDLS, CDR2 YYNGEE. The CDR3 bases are TGTGCCAGCAGCGTATTAGGAACCGGGGAGCTGTTTTTT. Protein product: CASSVLGTGELFF.

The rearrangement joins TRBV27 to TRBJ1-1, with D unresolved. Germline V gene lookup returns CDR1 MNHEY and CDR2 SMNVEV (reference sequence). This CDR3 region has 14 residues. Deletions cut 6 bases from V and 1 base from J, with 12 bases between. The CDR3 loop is CASSFLKSNTEAFF. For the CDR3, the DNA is TGTGCCAGCAGCTTTTTGAAGTCGAACACTGAAGCTTTCTTT.

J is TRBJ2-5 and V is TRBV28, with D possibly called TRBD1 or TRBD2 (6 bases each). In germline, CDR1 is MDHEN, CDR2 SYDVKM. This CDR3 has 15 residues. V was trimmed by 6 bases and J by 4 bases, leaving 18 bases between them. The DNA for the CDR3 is TGTGCCAGCAGGCCAGGGGCGGGGTGGGGAGAGACCCAGTACTTC. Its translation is CASRPGAGWGETQYF.

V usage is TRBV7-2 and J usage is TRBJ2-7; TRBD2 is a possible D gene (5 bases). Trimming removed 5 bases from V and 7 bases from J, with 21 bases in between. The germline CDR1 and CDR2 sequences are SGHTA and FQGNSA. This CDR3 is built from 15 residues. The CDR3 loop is CASSRRLGTAEEQYF. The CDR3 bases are TGTGCCAGCAGCCGCCGCCTAGGAACAGCGGAGGAGCAGTACTTC.

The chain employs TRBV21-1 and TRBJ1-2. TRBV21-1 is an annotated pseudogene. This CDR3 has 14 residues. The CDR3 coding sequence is TGTGCCAGCAGCCAACGGTCCTCTAACTATGGCTACACCTTC. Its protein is CASSQRSSNYGYTF.

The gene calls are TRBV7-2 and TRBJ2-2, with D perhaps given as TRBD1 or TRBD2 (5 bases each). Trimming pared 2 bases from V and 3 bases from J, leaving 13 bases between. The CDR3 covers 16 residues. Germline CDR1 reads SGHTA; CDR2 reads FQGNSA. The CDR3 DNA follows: TGTGCCAGCAGCTTATGGGGGTGGGTTGACACCGGGGAGCTGTTTTTT. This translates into CASSLWGWVDTGELFF. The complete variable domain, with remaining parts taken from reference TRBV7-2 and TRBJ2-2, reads GAGVSQSPSNKVTEKGKDVELRCDPISGHTALYWYRQSLGQGLEFLIYFQGNSAPDKSGLPSDRFSAERTGGSVSTLTIQRTQQEDSAVYLCASSLWGWVDTGELFFGEGSRLTVL.